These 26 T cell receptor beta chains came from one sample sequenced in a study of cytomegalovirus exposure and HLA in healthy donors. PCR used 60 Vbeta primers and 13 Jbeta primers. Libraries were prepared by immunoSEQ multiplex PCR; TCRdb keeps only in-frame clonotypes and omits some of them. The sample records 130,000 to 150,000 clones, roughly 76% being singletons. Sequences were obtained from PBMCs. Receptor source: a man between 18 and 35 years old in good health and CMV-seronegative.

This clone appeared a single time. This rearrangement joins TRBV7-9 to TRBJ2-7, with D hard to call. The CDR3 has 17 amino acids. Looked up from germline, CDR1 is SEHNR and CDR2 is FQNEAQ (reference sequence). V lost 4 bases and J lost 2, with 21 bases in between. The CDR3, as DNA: TGTGCCAGCAGCTCAGCTCCTACCGGCCAGACACCCTACGAGCAGTACTTC. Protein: CASSSAPTGQTPYEQYF.

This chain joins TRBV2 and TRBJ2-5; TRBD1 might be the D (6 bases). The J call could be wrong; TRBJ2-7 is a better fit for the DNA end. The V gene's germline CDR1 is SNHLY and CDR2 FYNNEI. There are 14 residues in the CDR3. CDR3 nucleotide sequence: TGTGCCAGCAGTGAGCAGGGGCAATATTACGAGCAGTACTTC. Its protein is CASSEQGQYYEQYF.

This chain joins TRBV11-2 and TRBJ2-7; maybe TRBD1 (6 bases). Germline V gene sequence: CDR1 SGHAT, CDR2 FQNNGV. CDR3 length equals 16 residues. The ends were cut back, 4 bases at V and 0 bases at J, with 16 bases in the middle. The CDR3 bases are TGTGCCAGCAGCTCAAACAGGGAAGGGACCTCCTACGAGCAGTACTTC. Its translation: CASSSNREGTSYEQYF.

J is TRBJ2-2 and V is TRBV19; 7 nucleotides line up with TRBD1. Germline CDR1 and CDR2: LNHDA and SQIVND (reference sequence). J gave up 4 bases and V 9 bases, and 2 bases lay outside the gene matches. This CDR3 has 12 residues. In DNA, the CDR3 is TGTGCCAGCACAGGGGTCACCGGGGAGCTGTTTTTT. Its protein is CASTGVTGELFF.

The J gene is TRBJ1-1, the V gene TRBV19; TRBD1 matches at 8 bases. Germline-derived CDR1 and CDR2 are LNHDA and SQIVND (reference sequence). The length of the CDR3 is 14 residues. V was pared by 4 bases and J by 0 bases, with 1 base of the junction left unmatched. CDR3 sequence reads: CASSTGGLNTEAFF. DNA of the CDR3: TGTGCCAGTAGTACAGGGGGCCTGAACACTGAAGCTTTCTTT.

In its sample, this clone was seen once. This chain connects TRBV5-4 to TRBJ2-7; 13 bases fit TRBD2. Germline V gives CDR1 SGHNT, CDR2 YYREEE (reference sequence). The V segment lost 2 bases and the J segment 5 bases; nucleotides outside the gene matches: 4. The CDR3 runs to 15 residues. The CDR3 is CASSLELAGGNEQYF. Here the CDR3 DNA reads TGTGCCAGCAGCTTAGAACTAGCGGGAGGGAACGAGCAGTACTTC.

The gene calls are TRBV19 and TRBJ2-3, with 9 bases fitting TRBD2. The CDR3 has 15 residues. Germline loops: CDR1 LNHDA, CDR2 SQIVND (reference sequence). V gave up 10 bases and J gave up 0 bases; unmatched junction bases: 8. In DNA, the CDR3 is TGTGCCACAAAACTAGCGGGTTTAAGCACAGATACGCAGTATTTT. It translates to CATKLAGLSTDTQYF.

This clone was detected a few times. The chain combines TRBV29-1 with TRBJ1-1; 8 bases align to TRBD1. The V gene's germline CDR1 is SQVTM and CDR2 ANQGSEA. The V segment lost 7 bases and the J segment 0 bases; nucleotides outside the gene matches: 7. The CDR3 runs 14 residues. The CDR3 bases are TGCAGCGGTTCAGGGGGCCTAATGAACACTGAAGCTTTCTTT. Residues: CSGSGGLMNTEAFF.

CDR3 sequence (DNA): TGTGCCATCAGTGAGTCGGGCCCAGAAGAGACCCAGTACTTC. It yields the protein CAISESGPEETQYF. The chain uses TRBV10-3 and TRBJ2-5, with D unresolved. V was cut by 0 bases and J by 3 bases, with 8 bases left in between. CDR1 and CDR2 from the germline V gene are ENHRY and SYGVKD. CDR3 length equals 14 residues.

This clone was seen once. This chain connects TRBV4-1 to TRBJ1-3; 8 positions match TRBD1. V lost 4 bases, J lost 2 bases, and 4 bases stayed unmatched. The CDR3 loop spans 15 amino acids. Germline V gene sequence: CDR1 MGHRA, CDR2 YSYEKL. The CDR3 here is CASSPGQGPGNTIYF. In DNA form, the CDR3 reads TGCGCCAGCAGCCCCGGACAGGGCCCTGGAAACACCATATATTTT.

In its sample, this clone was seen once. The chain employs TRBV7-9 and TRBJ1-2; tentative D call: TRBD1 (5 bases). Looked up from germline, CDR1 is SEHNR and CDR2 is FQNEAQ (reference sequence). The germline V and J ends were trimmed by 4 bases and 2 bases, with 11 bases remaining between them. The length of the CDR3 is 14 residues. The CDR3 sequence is CASSSLGGNYGYTF. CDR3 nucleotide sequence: TGTGCCAGCAGCTCCCTCGGGGGGAACTATGGCTACACCTTC.

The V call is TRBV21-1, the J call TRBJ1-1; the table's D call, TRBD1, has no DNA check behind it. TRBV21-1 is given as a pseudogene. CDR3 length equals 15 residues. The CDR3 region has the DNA TGTGCCAGCAGCGAGCGTGACAGGAGATGCACTGAAGCTTTCTTT. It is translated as CASSERDRRCTEAFF.

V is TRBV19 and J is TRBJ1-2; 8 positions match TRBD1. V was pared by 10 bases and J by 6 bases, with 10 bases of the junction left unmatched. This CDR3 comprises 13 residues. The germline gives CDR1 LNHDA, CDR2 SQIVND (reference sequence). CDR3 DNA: TGTGCCACCGCGACGGACAGGGCCGATGGCTACACCTTC. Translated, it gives CATATDRADGYTF.

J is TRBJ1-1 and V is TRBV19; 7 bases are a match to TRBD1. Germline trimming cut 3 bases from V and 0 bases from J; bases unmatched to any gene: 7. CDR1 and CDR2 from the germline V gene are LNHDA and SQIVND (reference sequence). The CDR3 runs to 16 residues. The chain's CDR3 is CASSMGWQGVNTEAFF. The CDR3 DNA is TGTGCCAGTAGTATGGGATGGCAGGGGGTGAACACTGAAGCTTTCTTT.

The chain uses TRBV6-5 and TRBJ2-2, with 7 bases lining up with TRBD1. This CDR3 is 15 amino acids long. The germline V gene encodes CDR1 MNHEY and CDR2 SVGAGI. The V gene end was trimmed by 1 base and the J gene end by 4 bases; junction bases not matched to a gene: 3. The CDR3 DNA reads TGTGCCAGCAGTTACTGGCCAGGGGGCACCGGGGAGCTGTTTTTT. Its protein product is CASSYWPGGTGELFF.

The CDR3: CASSQGTSPLTDTQYF. The DNA of the CDR3 is TGTGCCAGCAGCCAGGGGACTAGCCCACTCACAGATACGCAGTATTTT. This chain uses TRBV7-2 with TRBJ2-3, with 9 bases lining up with TRBD2. Germline V gene data show CDR1 as SGHTA and CDR2 as FQGNSA. The CDR3 is 16 residues long. With V trimmed by 5 bases and J by 2 bases, 8 bases remained unmatched.

Here the CDR3 reads CASSYRTSQAKNIQYF. The CDR3 DNA reads as TGCGCCAGCAGCTACCGGACTAGTCAGGCCAAAAACATTCAGTACTTC. The rearrangement links TRBV4-1 to TRBJ2-4; 7 nucleotides agree with TRBD2. The CDR3 sequence is 16 residues long. V shed 5 bases and J 1 base; nucleotides not matched to a gene: 8. Germline CDR1 reads MGHRA; CDR2 reads YSYEKL.

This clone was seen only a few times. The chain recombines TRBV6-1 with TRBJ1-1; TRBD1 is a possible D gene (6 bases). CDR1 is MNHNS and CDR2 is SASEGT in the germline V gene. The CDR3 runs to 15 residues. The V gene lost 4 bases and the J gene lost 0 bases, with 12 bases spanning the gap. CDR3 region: CASSGPDSVNTEAFF. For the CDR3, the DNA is TGTGCCAGCAGTGGGCCGGACAGTGTGAACACTGAAGCTTTCTTT.

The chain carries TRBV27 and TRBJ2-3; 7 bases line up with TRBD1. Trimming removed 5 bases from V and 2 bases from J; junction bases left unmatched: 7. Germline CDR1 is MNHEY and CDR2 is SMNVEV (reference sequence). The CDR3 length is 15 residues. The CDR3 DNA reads TGTGCCAGCAGTGACAGGGCTACTTACACAGATACGCAGTATTTT. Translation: CASSDRATYTDTQYF.

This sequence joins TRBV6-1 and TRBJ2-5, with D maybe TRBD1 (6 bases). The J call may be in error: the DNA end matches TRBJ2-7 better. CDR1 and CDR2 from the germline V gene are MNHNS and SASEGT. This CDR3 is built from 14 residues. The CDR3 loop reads CASSEMQGYYEQYF. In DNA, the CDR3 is TGTGCCAGCAGTGAAATGCAGGGGTACTACGAGCAGTACTTC.

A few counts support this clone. CDR3 coding DNA: TGTGCCAGCAGCTTAGGGACAGGGATAAACACCATATATTTT. Encoded protein: CASSLGTGINTIYF. The V gene is TRBV7-2, the J gene TRBJ1-3, with 8 bases lining up with TRBD1. The germline V gene encodes CDR1 SGHTA and CDR2 FQGNSA. V shed 1 base and J 6 bases; nucleotides not matched to a gene: 2. CDR3 length: 14 amino acids. The whole variable domain, filled in from reference TRBV7-2 and TRBJ1-3, reads GAGVSQSPSNKVTEKGKDVELRCDPISGHTALYWYRQSLGQGLEFLIYFQGNSAPDKSGLPSDRFSAERTGGSVSTLTIQRTQQEDSAVYLCASSLGTGINTIYFGEGSWLTVV.

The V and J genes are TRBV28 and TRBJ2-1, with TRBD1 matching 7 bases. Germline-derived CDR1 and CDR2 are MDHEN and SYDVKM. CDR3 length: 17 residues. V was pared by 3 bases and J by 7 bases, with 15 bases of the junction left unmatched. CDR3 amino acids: CASSLKKTGWVGNEQFF. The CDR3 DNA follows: TGTGCCAGCAGTTTGAAGAAGACAGGGTGGGTTGGGAATGAGCAGTTCTTC. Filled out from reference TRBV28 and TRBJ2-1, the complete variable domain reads DVKVTQSSRYLVKRTGEKVFLECVQDMDHENMFWYRQDPGLGLRLIYFSYDVKMKEKGDIPEGYSVSREKKERFSLILESASTNQTSMYLCASSLKKTGWVGNEQFFGPGTRLTVL.

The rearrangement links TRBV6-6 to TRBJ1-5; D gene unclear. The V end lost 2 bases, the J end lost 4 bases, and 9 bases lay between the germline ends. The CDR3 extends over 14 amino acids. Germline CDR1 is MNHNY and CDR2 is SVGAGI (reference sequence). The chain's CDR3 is CASSYEQKNQPQHF. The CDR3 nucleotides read TGTGCCAGCAGTTACGAACAGAAAAATCAGCCCCAGCATTTT.

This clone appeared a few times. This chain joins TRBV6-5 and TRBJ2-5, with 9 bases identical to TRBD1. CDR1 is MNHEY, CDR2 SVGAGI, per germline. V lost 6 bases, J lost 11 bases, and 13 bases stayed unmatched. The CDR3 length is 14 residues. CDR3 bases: TGTGCCAGCAGGCGCCCGGACAGGGGATTTGAGCAGTACTTC. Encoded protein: CASRRPDRGFEQYF.

The CDR3 reads CASSLTGGYSYEQYF. CDR3 coding DNA: TGTGCCAGCAGTTTGACGGGGGGATACTCCTACGAGCAGTACTTC. The rearrangement links TRBV28 to TRBJ2-7, with 7 bases lining up with TRBD2. The germline V gene has CDR1 MDHEN and CDR2 SYDVKM. The CDR3 has 15 residues. Trimming took 3 bases from V and 0 from J; bases not matched to a gene: 5.

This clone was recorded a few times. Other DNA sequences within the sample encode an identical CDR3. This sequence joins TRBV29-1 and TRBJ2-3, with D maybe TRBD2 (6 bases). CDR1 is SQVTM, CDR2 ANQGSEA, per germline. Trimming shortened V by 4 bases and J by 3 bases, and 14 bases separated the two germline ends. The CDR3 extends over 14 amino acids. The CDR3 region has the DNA TGCAGCGTTGTCGGGGGTCTGGGGACAGATACGCAGTATTTT. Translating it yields CSVVGGLGTDTQYF.